This T cell receptor (beta chain) was obtained from a study of blood T cell repertoires in COVID-19. Study-level information: Samples representing acute and convalescent COVID-19 were sourced from the United States, Italy and Spain. PBMCs, B-cell-depleted T cells, or T cells were the source of the cDNA or gDNA that made up the material.

In the authors' methods: Using reference gene primer amplification, nucleated cell counts were estimated. Measured with immunoSEQ multiplex PCR; TCRdb has only the in-frame clones, and not every one. V, J and clone size were drawn from that table, and D and trimming were deduced from the DNA. The table lists tens of thousands of clones, roughly 83% of them singletons, with roughly 4.4% in the top ten. The specimen was peripheral blood. This receptor was taken from a man over 45 with active COVID-19.

The CDR3 nucleotides are TGTGCCAGTAGTACGACAGCCTCCTATGGCTACACCTTC. The encoded protein is CASSTTASYGYTF. This rearrangement joins TRBV19 to TRBJ1-2, with D possibly matching TRBD1 (5 bases). Germline V gene data show CDR1 as LNHDA and CDR2 as SQIVND (reference sequence). The V end was cut by 4 bases, the J end by 4 bases, with 10 bases between. The CDR3 runs 13 residues.